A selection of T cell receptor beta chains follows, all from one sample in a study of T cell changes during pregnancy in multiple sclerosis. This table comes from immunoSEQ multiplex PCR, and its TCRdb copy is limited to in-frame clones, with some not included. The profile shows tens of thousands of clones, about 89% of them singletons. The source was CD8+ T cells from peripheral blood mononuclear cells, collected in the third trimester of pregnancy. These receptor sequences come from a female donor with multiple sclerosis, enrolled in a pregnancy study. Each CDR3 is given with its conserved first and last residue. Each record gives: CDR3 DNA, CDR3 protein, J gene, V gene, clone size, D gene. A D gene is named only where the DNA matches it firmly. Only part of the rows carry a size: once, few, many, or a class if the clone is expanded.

cdr3_nt: TGTGCCAGCAGCTTAGCAGCGCTAGAGGAAGGCAATGAGCAGTTCTTC
cdr3_aa: CASSLAALEEGNEQFF
j_call: TRBJ2-1
v_call: TRBV7-8
clone_size: .
d_call: .

cdr3_nt: TGTGCCAGCAGTTTAACCGGGACTGAAGCTTTCTTT
cdr3_aa: CASSLTGTEAFF
j_call: TRBJ1-1
v_call: TRBV27
clone_size: once
d_call: .

cdr3_nt: TGTGCCAGCAGTGAAGCGCCCAGGGAAGGTAATATTGAAGCTTTCTTT
cdr3_aa: CASSEAPREGNIEAFF
j_call: TRBJ1-1
v_call: TRBV2
clone_size: .
d_call: .

cdr3_nt: TGTGCCAGCAGCCCGCCGGACGGGAGCTCCTACAATGAGCAGTTCTTC
cdr3_aa: CASSPPDGSSYNEQFF
j_call: TRBJ2-1
v_call: TRBV11-2
clone_size: .
d_call: .

cdr3_nt: TGTGCCAGCAGCGCCCCGAGTAGCGGTGTTTACGAGCAGTACTTC
cdr3_aa: CASSAPSSGVYEQYF
j_call: TRBJ2-7
v_call: TRBV2
clone_size: .
d_call: .

cdr3_nt: TGTGCCAGTAGTCTGACCCCAACAGGGTACGAGCAGTACTTC
cdr3_aa: CASSLTPTGYEQYF
j_call: TRBJ2-7
v_call: TRBV19
clone_size: .
d_call: .

cdr3_nt: TGTGCCAGCAGTCACGGACTAGCGGGGGGGCCTGAAGAGACCCAGTACTTC
cdr3_aa: CASSHGLAGGPEETQYF
j_call: TRBJ2-5
v_call: TRBV27
clone_size: .
d_call: TRBD2

cdr3_nt: TGCAGCGTTGAGCGACTAGCGAGTAAATCGGGGGAGCTGTTTTTT
cdr3_aa: CSVERLASKSGELFF
j_call: TRBJ2-2
v_call: TRBV29-1
clone_size: .
d_call: TRBD2

cdr3_nt: TGTGCCAGCAGCCCCAGTGGCGGCTCGGGGGTGAACACTGAAGCTTTCTTT
cdr3_aa: CASSPSGGSGVNTEAFF
j_call: TRBJ1-1
v_call: TRBV9
clone_size: .
d_call: .

cdr3_nt: TGTGCCAGCACTCTAGGGGGGGAGACAGATACGCAGTATTTT
cdr3_aa: CASTLGGETDTQYF
j_call: TRBJ2-3
v_call: TRBV6-1
clone_size: .
d_call: .

cdr3_nt: TGTGCCAGCAGCCGATCCCCGAGGGATAACTATGGCTACACCTTC
cdr3_aa: CASSRSPRDNYGYTF
j_call: TRBJ1-2
v_call: TRBV7-9
clone_size: once
d_call: .

cdr3_nt: TGTGCCAGCAGCGGGACAGGGGCAAGCGAGCAGTACTTC
cdr3_aa: CASSGTGASEQYF
j_call: TRBJ2-7
v_call: TRBV6-5
clone_size: .
d_call: TRBD1

cdr3_nt: TGTGCCAGCAGCTTACTAGCGGGAGGCCCCAATGAGCAGTTCTTC
cdr3_aa: CASSLLAGGPNEQFF
j_call: TRBJ2-1
v_call: TRBV5-4
clone_size: .
d_call: TRBD2

cdr3_nt: TGTGCCAGCTCACCACGGGCAGGGGGGAACACTGAAGCTTTCTTT
cdr3_aa: CASSPRAGGNTEAFF
j_call: TRBJ1-1
v_call: TRBV18
clone_size: .
d_call: TRBD1

cdr3_nt: TGTGCCAGCTCACCAGCCGGGACAGGGCGCCCCCGGGATGGCTACACCTTC
cdr3_aa: CASSPAGTGRPRDGYTF
j_call: TRBJ1-2
v_call: TRBV18
clone_size: .
d_call: TRBD1

cdr3_nt: TGCGCCAGCAGCCAAGACAGCGGGGGTACTTCAGAGACCCAGTACTTC
cdr3_aa: CASSQDSGGTSETQYF
j_call: TRBJ2-5
v_call: TRBV4-3
clone_size: .
d_call: TRBD2

cdr3_nt: TGTGCCAGCAGCCGAAGGACCGGGACAGGGGTGGACAATGAGCAGTTCTTC
cdr3_aa: CASSRRTGTGVDNEQFF
j_call: TRBJ2-1
v_call: TRBV7-9
clone_size: once
d_call: TRBD1

cdr3_nt: TGTGCCAGCAGTATTTCGGGACAGGGGCAAAATGAGCAGTTCTTC
cdr3_aa: CASSISGQGQNEQFF
j_call: TRBJ2-1
v_call: TRBV27
clone_size: .
d_call: TRBD1